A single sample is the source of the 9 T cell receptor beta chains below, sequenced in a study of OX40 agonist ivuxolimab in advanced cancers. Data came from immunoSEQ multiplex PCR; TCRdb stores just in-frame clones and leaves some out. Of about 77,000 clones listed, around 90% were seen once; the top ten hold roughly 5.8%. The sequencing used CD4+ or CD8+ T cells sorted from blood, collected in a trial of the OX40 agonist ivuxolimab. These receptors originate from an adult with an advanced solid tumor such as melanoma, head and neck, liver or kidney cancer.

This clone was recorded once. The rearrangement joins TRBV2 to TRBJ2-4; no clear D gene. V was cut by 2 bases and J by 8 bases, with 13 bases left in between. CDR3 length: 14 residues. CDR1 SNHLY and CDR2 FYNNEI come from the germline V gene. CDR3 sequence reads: CASSETGRGDIQYF. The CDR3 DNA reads TGTGCCAGCAGTGAAACCGGGCGTGGGGACATTCAGTACTTC.

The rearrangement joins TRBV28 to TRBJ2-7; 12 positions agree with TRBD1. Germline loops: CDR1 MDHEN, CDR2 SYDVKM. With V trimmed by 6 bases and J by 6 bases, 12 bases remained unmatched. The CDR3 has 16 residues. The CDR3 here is CASRPSPGQGAFEQYF. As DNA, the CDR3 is TGTGCCAGCAGACCATCTCCGGGACAGGGGGCCTTCGAGCAGTACTTC.

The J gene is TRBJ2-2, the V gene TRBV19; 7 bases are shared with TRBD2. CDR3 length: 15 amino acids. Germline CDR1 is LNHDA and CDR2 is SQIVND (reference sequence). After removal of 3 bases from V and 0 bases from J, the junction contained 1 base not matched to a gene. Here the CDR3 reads CASSISGANTGELFF. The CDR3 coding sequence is TGTGCCAGTAGTATCAGCGGGGCGAACACCGGGGAGCTGTTTTTT. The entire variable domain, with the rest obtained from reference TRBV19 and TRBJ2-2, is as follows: DGGITQSPKYLFRKEGQNVTLSCEQNLNHDAMYWYRQDPGQGLRLIYYSQIVNDFQKGDIAEGYSVSREKKESFPLTVTSAQKNPTAFYLCASSISGANTGELFFGEGSRLTVL.

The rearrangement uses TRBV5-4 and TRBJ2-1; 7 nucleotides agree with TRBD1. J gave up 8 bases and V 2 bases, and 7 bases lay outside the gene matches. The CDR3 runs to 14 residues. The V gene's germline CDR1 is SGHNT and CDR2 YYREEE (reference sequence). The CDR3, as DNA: TGTGCCAGCAGCTTAGTAGGGGGCGGCCATGAGCAGTTCTTC. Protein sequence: CASSLVGGGHEQFF.

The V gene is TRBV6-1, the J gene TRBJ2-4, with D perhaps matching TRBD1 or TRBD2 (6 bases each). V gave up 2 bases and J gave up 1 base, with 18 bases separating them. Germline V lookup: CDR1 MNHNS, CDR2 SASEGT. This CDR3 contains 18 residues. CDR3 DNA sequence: TGTGCCAGCAGTGAAAGCAGGGGAGGTGGTCTCGCCAAAAACATTCAGTACTTC. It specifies CASSESRGGGLAKNIQYF.

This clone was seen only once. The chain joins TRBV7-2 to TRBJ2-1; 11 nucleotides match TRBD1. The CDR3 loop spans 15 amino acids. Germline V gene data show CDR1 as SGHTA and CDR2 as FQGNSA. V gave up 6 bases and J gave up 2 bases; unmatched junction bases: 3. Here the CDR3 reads CASRQGQGAYNEQFF. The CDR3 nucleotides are TGTGCCAGCAGGCAGGGACAGGGGGCCTACAATGAGCAGTTCTTC.

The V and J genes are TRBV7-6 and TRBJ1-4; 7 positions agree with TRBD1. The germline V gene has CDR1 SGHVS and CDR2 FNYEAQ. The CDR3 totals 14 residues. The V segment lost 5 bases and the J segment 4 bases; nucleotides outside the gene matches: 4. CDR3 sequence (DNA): TGTGCCAGCAGCCCGGACAGGCATAATGAAAAACTGTTTTTT. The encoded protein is CASSPDRHNEKLFF.

CDR3 sequence: CASQGQRYGYTF. CDR3 bases: TGTGCCAGCCAAGGACAGCGCTATGGCTACACCTTC. The chain combines TRBV28 with TRBJ1-2; a possible D gene is TRBD1 (6 bases). The CDR3 is 12 amino acids. Germline CDR1 is MDHEN and CDR2 is SYDVKM. V lost 8 bases to trimming and J lost 4 bases, with 11 bases between them.

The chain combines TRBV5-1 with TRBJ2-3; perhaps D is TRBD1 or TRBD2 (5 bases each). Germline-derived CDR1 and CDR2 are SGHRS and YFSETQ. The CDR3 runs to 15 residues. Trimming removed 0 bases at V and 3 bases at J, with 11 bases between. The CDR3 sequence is CASSLAGTGTDTQYF. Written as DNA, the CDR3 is TGCGCCAGCAGCTTGGCAGGGACCGGGACAGATACGCAGTATTTT.